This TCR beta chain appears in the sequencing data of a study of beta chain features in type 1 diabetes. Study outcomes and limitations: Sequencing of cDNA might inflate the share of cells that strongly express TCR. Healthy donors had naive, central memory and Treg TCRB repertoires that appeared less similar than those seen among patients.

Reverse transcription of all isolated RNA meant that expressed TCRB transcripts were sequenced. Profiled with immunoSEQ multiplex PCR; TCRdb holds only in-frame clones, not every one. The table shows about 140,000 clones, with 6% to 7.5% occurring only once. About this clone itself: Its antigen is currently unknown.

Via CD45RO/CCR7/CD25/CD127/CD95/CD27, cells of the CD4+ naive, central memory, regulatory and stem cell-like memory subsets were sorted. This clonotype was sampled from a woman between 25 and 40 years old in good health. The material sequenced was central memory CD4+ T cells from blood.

CDR3 sequence (DNA): TGTGCCAGCAGCCCCCTCTCTCGGACCGGGGAGCTGTTTTTT. It specifies CASSPLSRTGELFF. This chain links TRBV14 with TRBJ2-2; D unresolved. The V gene's germline CDR1 is SGHDN and CDR2 FVKESK. The CDR3 is made up of 14 amino acids. The V end lost 4 bases, the J end lost 5 bases, and 11 bases lay between the germline ends.